This T cell receptor beta chain emerged from a study of control samples from healthy donors and cancer patients. The protocol was immunoSEQ multiplex PCR, while the TCRdb copy is restricted to in-frame clones and leaves out a portion. The sample lists roughly 130,000 clones, roughly 90% occurring once. V was pared by 1 base and J by 8 bases, with 12 bases between. CDR1 and CDR2 from the germline V gene are SGHTA and FQGNSA. CDR3 size: 14 residues. Sequenced material: blood. The sequence came from a man aged 18 to 29 in good health. This rearrangement joins TRBV7-2 to TRBJ2-1; possible D gene TRBD2, 5 bases. The CDR3 DNA sequence: TGTGCCAGCAGCTTAGGACTATTGTTAGATGAGCAGTTCTTC. Translating gives CASSLGLLLDEQFF.